These 17 T cell receptor beta chains were all obtained from the same sample, sequenced in a study of T cells after yellow fever vaccination. TCRdb reanalysed the 5' RACE reads using MiXCR and keeps one entry per CDR3 protein. This sample has around 500,000 distinct CDR3 sequences, with 20% to 25% found just once. This specimen was PBMCs, taken about 20 days after the first yellow fever vaccination. These TCRs come from a man aged 18 to 29 who received the YFV17D yellow fever vaccine.

This clonotype appeared a few times. The chain has TRBV10-2 and TRBJ2-5; D remains ambiguous. The CDR3 is 12 residues long. V dropped 2 bases and J dropped 3 bases, with 4 bases sitting between them. The germline CDR1 and CDR2 sequences are WSHSY and SAAADI. CDR3 sequence (DNA): TGCGCCAGCAGTGAGAGTGAAGAGACCCAGTACTTC. Translation: CASSESEETQYF.

The V gene is TRBV12-5, the J gene TRBJ1-2; D is perhaps TRBD1 (6 bases). Germline CDR1 reads LGHNT; CDR2 reads FRNRAP. This CDR3 is built from 16 residues. Trimming shortened V by 6 bases and J by 5 bases, and 22 bases separated the two germline ends. The CDR3 DNA sequence: TGTGCTAGTGGGCCCTTAAACAGGGATCCCCATTATGGCTACACCTTC. Amino acid sequence: CASGPLNRDPHYGYTF.

The rearrangement joins TRBV20-1 to TRBJ2-5; 11 positions agree with TRBD1. The CDR3 loop spans 14 amino acids. Trimming took 4 bases from V and 4 from J; bases not matched to a gene: 5. Germline V gene sequence: CDR1 DFQATT, CDR2 SNEGSKA (reference sequence). CDR3 DNA sequence: TGCAGTGCTATAGGGACAGGGGGAGGAGAGACCCAGTACTTC. Protein product: CSAIGTGGGETQYF.

This clonotype was recorded many times. The chain carries TRBV7-3 and TRBJ1-1, with TRBD1 as a possible D gene (6 bases). V was trimmed by 6 bases and J by 3 bases, leaving 11 bases between them. The germline V gene encodes CDR1 SGHTA and CDR2 FQGTGA. This CDR3 contains 13 residues. This chain's CDR3 is CASRQQGDTEAFF. In DNA, the CDR3 is TGTGCCAGCAGACAACAGGGCGACACTGAAGCTTTCTTT.

This clonotype was seen many times. The CDR3, as DNA: TGTGCCAGCACCAATAGGGACTCCCATCAGCCCCAGCATTTT. Translation gives CASTNRDSHQPQHF. The chain combines TRBV5-6 with TRBJ1-5; possibly TRBD1 for D (5 bases). Germline CDR1 reads SGHDT; CDR2 reads YYEEEE. Trimming took off 6 bases at V and 5 bases at J, with 15 bases between the two ends. The CDR3 runs to 14 residues.

In this sample, this clonotype turned up many times. V is TRBV5-5 and J is TRBJ1-5; D remains ambiguous. Germline CDR1 reads SGHKS; CDR2 reads YYEKEE (reference sequence). Trimming left V 4 bases short and J 4 bases short, with 6 bases between. This CDR3 region has 12 residues. The CDR3 DNA reads TGTGCCAGCAGCGGTTGGAATCAGCCCCAGCATTTT. Residues: CASSGWNQPQHF.

A few counts support this clonotype. The chain recombines TRBV4-1 with TRBJ2-2; 7 nucleotides match TRBD2. The V gene's germline CDR1 is MGHRA and CDR2 YSYEKL. After removal of 4 bases from V and 3 bases from J, the junction contained 8 bases not matched to a gene. This CDR3 comprises 16 residues. CDR3 region: CASSRGPGGDTGELFF. In DNA form, the CDR3 reads TGCGCCAGCAGCCGAGGGCCTGGGGGGGACACCGGGGAGCTGTTTTTT.

The chain carries TRBV5-6 and TRBJ2-7, with 7 bases aligning to TRBD2. The CDR3 consists of 15 residues. The germline gives CDR1 SGHDT, CDR2 YYEEEE. The trim removed 1 base at V and 5 bases at J, leaving 9 bases unmatched. The CDR3, as DNA: TGTGCCAGCAGCTTGACGGGGGAGGGTTTTCACGAGCAGTACTTC. As protein: CASSLTGEGFHEQYF.

This clonotype is a singleton in its sample. The chain joins TRBV29-1 to TRBJ1-1, with D perhaps TRBD1 (5 bases). The germline gives CDR1 SQVTM, CDR2 ANQGSEA. Trimming shortened V by 6 bases and J by 2 bases, and 19 bases separated the two germline ends. The CDR3 covers 15 residues. CDR3 amino acids: CSVQPGWSSNTEAFF. The CDR3 coding sequence is TGCAGCGTCCAACCAGGGTGGAGTAGTAACACTGAAGCTTTCTTT.

This clonotype was detected ten times or more. The CDR3 sequence is CASSLAATYLLGPQHF. For the CDR3, the DNA is TGCGCCAGCAGCTTGGCCGCGACCTACCTTCTTGGGCCCCAGCATTTT. V and J are TRBV5-1 and TRBJ1-5; D gene unclear. This CDR3 comprises 16 residues. Trimming shortened V by 0 bases and J by 9 bases, and 19 bases separated the two germline ends. Germline V gene sequence: CDR1 SGHRS, CDR2 YFSETQ.

In DNA form, the CDR3 reads TGTGCCAGCAGGAGGGGACAGCTCTATAATTCACCCCTCCACTTT. Translation gives CASRRGQLYNSPLHF. The V and J genes are TRBV6-1 and TRBJ1-6; TRBD1 agrees at 7 bases. The CDR3 length is 15 residues. Trimming cost V 6 bases and J 3 bases; bases outside gene matches: 5. Germline V CDR1 and CDR2: MNHNS, SASEGT.

This clonotype was seen more than once but under ten times. The chain recombines TRBV29-1 with TRBJ1-5; no clear D. There are 14 residues in the CDR3. Per germline, CDR1 SQVTM and CDR2 ANQGSEA. V was shortened by 4 bases and J by 0 bases, with 10 bases between the two germline ends. CDR3 DNA: TGCAGCGTTGGCGGTCGGAATAGCAATCAGCCCCAGCATTTT. Protein sequence: CSVGGRNSNQPQHF.

V is TRBV18 and J is TRBJ1-1; D is ambiguous. This CDR3 region has 15 residues. V lost 2 bases to trimming and J lost 3 bases, with 13 bases between them. Germline V CDR1 and CDR2: KGHSH, LQKENI. CDR3 sequence (DNA): TGTGCCAGCTCACCAAGGACGGGTCCCGACACTGAAGCTTTCTTT. This encodes CASSPRTGPDTEAFF.

The rearrangement links TRBV30 to TRBJ1-1; D remains unclear. V was cut by 2 bases and J by 2 bases, with 9 bases left in between. CDR1 and CDR2 from the germline V gene are GTSNPN and SVGIG (reference sequence). The CDR3 consists of 13 residues. In DNA, the CDR3 is TGTGCCTGGAGTCCCTTATATAACACTGAAGCTTTCTTT. As protein: CAWSPLYNTEAFF.

This chain uses TRBV4-3 with TRBJ2-3; D is unresolved. Germline-derived CDR1 and CDR2 are LGHNA and YSLEER. Trimming removed 4 bases from V and 0 bases from J, with 17 bases in between. This CDR3 is built from 17 residues. The DNA of the CDR3 is TGCGCCAGCAGCCCCCCCCGATCCTCCTCTAGCACAGATACGCAGTATTTT. Protein: CASSPPRSSSSTDTQYF.

This clonotype was counted at least ten times. This chain connects TRBV29-1 to TRBJ2-2; 7 bases fit TRBD1. The CDR3 covers 14 residues. Germline V gene sequence: CDR1 SQVTM, CDR2 ANQGSEA. J lost 3 bases, V lost 4 bases, and 5 bases had no gene match. The CDR3: CSVAVDRYTGELFF. In nucleotides, the CDR3 is TGCAGCGTTGCCGTGGACAGGTACACCGGGGAGCTGTTTTTT.

This clonotype came up a few times. The chain employs TRBV12-3 or TRBV12-4 and TRBJ2-7; the D is unclear. Between the trimmed V and J ends, which lost 1 base and 0 bases, there was a span of 7 bases. CDR3 size: 14 residues. CDR3 sequence reads: CASSLGLSSYEQYV. The CDR3 nucleotides read TGTGCCAGCAGTTTAGGGCTGTCCTCCTACGAGCAGTACGTC.